These 25 T cell receptor beta chains share one sample of origin, sequenced in a study of cytomegalovirus exposure and HLA in healthy donors (dated by TCRdb to 2017 to 2019). Library preparation was by the immunoSEQ multiplex PCR assay. The multiplex PCR relied on a mix of 60 forward primers for TCR Vbeta segments and 13 reverse primers for TCR Jbeta segments. Sourced from immuneACCESS, this table was stored by TCRdb with only in-frame sequences that have V and J called. A share of the clones is absent; for the studies checked, an unresolved V gene accounts for under half, and the remainder has no known explanation. The sample table shows some 120,000 clones, and about 76% are seen once. The ten largest make up roughly 3.9% of the sample. The sample consisted of PBMCs. The receptors come from a woman aged 25 to 39 in good health and CMV-seronegative.

The chain combines TRBV9 with TRBJ1-1, with 9 bases aligning to TRBD1. This CDR3 is built from 15 residues. CDR1 and CDR2 from the germline V gene are SGDLS and YYNGEE. V was pared by 0 bases and J by 5 bases, with 5 bases of the junction left unmatched. Written as DNA, the CDR3 is TGTGCCAGCAGCGTAGAAGGGACAGGGCTTACTGAAGCTTTCTTT. Its translation is CASSVEGTGLTEAFF.

The V and J genes are TRBV25-1 and TRBJ1-1, with D possibly matching TRBD1 (5 bases). This CDR3 is 13 amino acids long. With 9 bases removed from V and 10 bases from J, the gap between germline ends came to 21 bases. The V gene's germline CDR1 is MGHDK and CDR2 SYGVNS. The CDR3 spells CASSGLPNPVAFF. As DNA, the CDR3 is TGTGCCAGTTCGGGACTTCCTAATCCGGTAGCTTTCTTT.

This rearrangement joins TRBV7-2 to TRBJ1-3; D is undetermined. Trimming pared 1 base from V and 2 bases from J, leaving 12 bases between. The germline gives CDR1 SGHTA, CDR2 FQGNSA. The CDR3 runs to 16 residues. The CDR3 region has the DNA TGTGCCAGCAGCTTAGTTGGCGGTCCCCCTGGAAACACCATATATTTT. Translating it yields CASSLVGGPPGNTIYF. Full variable domain (outside the CDR3, taken from reference TRBV7-2 and TRBJ1-3): GAGVSQSPSNKVTEKGKDVELRCDPISGHTALYWYRQSLGQGLEFLIYFQGNSAPDKSGLPSDRFSAERTGGSVSTLTIQRTQQEDSAVYLCASSLVGGPPGNTIYFGEGSWLTVV.

Here the CDR3 reads CASSPTSGVIQYF. The CDR3 DNA is TGTGCCAGCAGCCCGACTAGTGGGGTCATTCAGTACTTC. The chain couples TRBV14 to TRBJ2-4, with D maybe TRBD2 (6 bases). Germline V gives CDR1 SGHDN, CDR2 FVKESK. The CDR3 loop spans 13 amino acids. The V and J ends lost 4 bases and 9 bases respectively, with 13 bases between them.

On this clone itself: The same CDR3 arises from other DNA sequences in this sample as well. The rearrangement uses TRBV28 and TRBJ1-2, with 7 bases aligning to TRBD1. The CDR3 has 13 residues. Germline V gene lookup returns CDR1 MDHEN and CDR2 SYDVKM. After removal of 4 bases from V and 2 bases from J, the junction contained 1 base not matched to a gene. The DNA of the CDR3 is TGTGCCAGCAGTTCGGGACAGAACTATGGCTACACCTTC. Translation gives CASSSGQNYGYTF.

This clone was recorded once. The chain links TRBV28 to TRBJ2-7; TRBD1 matches at 7 bases. Germline-derived CDR1 and CDR2 are MDHEN and SYDVKM. V shed 6 bases and J 2 bases; nucleotides not matched to a gene: 4. The CDR3 is 13 residues long. The DNA for the CDR3 is TGTGCCAGCAGGTTACAGGGGCCCTACGAGCAGTACTTC. Translation gives CASRLQGPYEQYF.

The chain uses TRBV28 and TRBJ2-3; the match to TRBD1 covers 8 bases. The CDR3 length is 13 residues. Trimming at V came to 4 bases and at J to 7 bases, leaving 4 bases not matched to a gene. The germline V gene encodes CDR1 MDHEN and CDR2 SYDVKM. This CDR3 reads CASSSQGANTQYF. The CDR3 nucleotides are TGTGCCAGCAGTTCGCAGGGGGCCAATACGCAGTATTTT. The full variable domain, its missing parts supplied by reference TRBV28 and TRBJ2-3, is DVKVTQSSRYLVKRTGEKVFLECVQDMDHENMFWYRQDPGLGLRLIYFSYDVKMKEKGDIPEGYSVSREKKERFSLILESASTNQTSMYLCASSSQGANTQYFGPGTRLTVL.

This chain joins TRBV27 and TRBJ2-3; maybe TRBD2 (5 bases). Between the trimmed V and J ends, which lost 0 bases and 4 bases, there was a span of 11 bases. Germline CDR1 MNHEY, CDR2 SMNVEV (reference sequence). The CDR3 spans 15 residues. The CDR3 loop is CASSLSAGNADTQYF. CDR3 nucleotide sequence: TGTGCCAGCAGTTTATCGGCGGGCAACGCAGATACGCAGTATTTT.

This clone has more than one count but fewer than ten. The rearrangement joins TRBV7-6 to TRBJ1-1; 10 bases fit TRBD1. Germline loops: CDR1 SGHVS, CDR2 FNYEAQ. CDR3 length equals 14 residues. The trim removed 5 bases at V and 4 bases at J, leaving 4 bases unmatched. The CDR3, as DNA: TGTGCCAGCAGCACCGGACAGGGGGGCACTGAAGCTTTCTTT. It codes for CASSTGQGGTEAFF. Filled out from reference TRBV7-6 and TRBJ1-1, the complete variable domain reads GAGVSQSPRYKVTKRGQDVALRCDPISGHVSLYWYRQALGQGPEFLTYFNYEAQQDKSGLPNDRFSAERPEGSISTLTIQRTEQRDSAMYRCASSTGQGGTEAFFGQGTRLTVV.

The chain has TRBV2 and TRBJ1-2, with a weak D call TRBD1 (6 bases). The CDR3 totals 14 residues. V dropped 1 base and J dropped 1 base, with 7 bases sitting between them. CDR1 is SNHLY and CDR2 is FYNNEI in the germline V gene. CDR3 region: CASSEEQGNYGYTF. CDR3 DNA: TGTGCCAGCAGTGAAGAACAGGGTAACTATGGCTACACCTTC.

This clone was counted only a few times. V is TRBV5-4 and J is TRBJ1-5, with TRBD1 matching 8 bases. There are 15 residues in the CDR3. Losses at the gene ends were 0 bases for V and 7 bases for J; bases not matched to a gene: 6. The germline V gene encodes CDR1 SGHNT and CDR2 YYREEE (reference sequence). CDR3 in amino acids: CASSLGGGTGQPQHF. The CDR3 region has the DNA TGTGCCAGCAGCTTGGGGGGTGGGACAGGACAGCCCCAGCATTTT.

V is TRBV11-1 and J is TRBJ1-6; TRBD1 agrees at 10 bases. The CDR3 extends over 14 amino acids. CDR1 is SGHAT and CDR2 is FQDESV in the germline V gene (reference sequence). V was pared by 5 bases and J by 9 bases, with 4 bases of the junction left unmatched. The DNA of the CDR3 is TGTGCCAGCAGCCCGGACAGGGGGAGTTCACCCCTCCACTTT. Its translation is CASSPDRGSSPLHF.

This chain connects TRBV27 to TRBJ1-5; D possibly corresponds to TRBD1 (6 bases). V dropped 6 bases and J dropped 2 bases, with 17 bases sitting between them. CDR1 is MNHEY and CDR2 is SMNVEV in the germline V gene (reference sequence). This CDR3 region has 16 residues. The CDR3 spells CASRMDSLGRNQPQHF. The CDR3, as DNA: TGTGCCAGCAGGATGGACAGTCTCGGACGCAATCAGCCCCAGCATTTT.

The chain employs TRBV27 and TRBJ1-1; the match to TRBD1 covers 11 bases. CDR1 is MNHEY, CDR2 SMNVEV, per germline (reference sequence). The CDR3 loop spans 15 amino acids. The V gene end was trimmed by 5 bases and the J gene end by 3 bases; junction bases not matched to a gene: 5. CDR3 bases: TGTGCCAGCAGTAGGCCGGGACAGGGGGACACTGAAGCTTTCTTT. It yields the protein CASSRPGQGDTEAFF.

Here the CDR3 DNA reads TGTGCCAGCAGTCTGACAGTCCCCTCTAATAATTCACCCCTCCACTTT. Amino acid sequence: CASSLTVPSNNSPLHF. The chain employs TRBV5-6 and TRBJ1-6, with a tentative D call TRBD1 (5 bases). Trimming took off 5 bases at V and 5 bases at J, with 17 bases between the two ends. The CDR3 extends over 16 amino acids. Germline lookup yields CDR1 SGHDT and CDR2 YYEEEE.

The chain joins TRBV6-5 to TRBJ2-1; unclear D gene. V was shortened by 0 bases and J by 0 bases, with 6 bases between the two germline ends. The CDR3 has 15 amino acids. The germline CDR1 and CDR2 sequences are MNHEY and SVGAGI. The chain's CDR3 is CASSYSGTSYNEQFF. As DNA, the CDR3 is TGTGCCAGCAGTTACTCTGGCACCTCCTACAATGAGCAGTTCTTC.

The chain is built from TRBV6-5 and TRBJ2-2, with TRBD1 matching 8 bases. V trimming: 2 bases; J trimming: 4 bases; junction bases outside the gene matches: 3. CDR1 is MNHEY, CDR2 SVGAGI, per germline. This CDR3 comprises 15 residues. CDR3 amino acids: CASSYQGAGTGELFF. The CDR3 DNA is TGTGCCAGCAGTTACCAGGGGGCAGGCACCGGGGAGCTGTTTTTT.

The chain recombines TRBV28 with TRBJ1-5, with no clear D. Germline V gene data show CDR1 as MDHEN and CDR2 as SYDVKM. This CDR3 has 12 amino acids. V was clipped by 6 bases and J by 7 bases, with 10 bases between them. CDR3 nucleotide sequence: TGTGCCAGCAGCTACCCCCGCCAGCCCCAGCATTTT. Protein product: CASSYPRQPQHF.

The J gene is TRBJ2-7, the V gene TRBV19; D gene unclear. The CDR3 is 14 amino acids. The V gene lost 0 bases and the J gene lost 0 bases, with 6 bases spanning the gap. Germline V gene data show CDR1 as LNHDA and CDR2 as SQIVND (reference sequence). CDR3: CASSIDSHSYEQYF. Here the CDR3 DNA reads TGTGCCAGTAGTATAGATTCCCACTCCTACGAGCAGTACTTC.

The chain links TRBV7-2 to TRBJ2-5; 11 bases align to TRBD2. The CDR3 covers 17 residues. The germline CDR1 and CDR2 sequences are SGHTA and FQGNSA. With V trimmed by 3 bases and J by 5 bases, 11 bases remained unmatched. The CDR3 DNA is TGTGCCAGCAGCTTTAGTCTAGCGGGAGGAGGGCGGGAGACCCAGTACTTC. Amino acid sequence: CASSFSLAGGGRETQYF. The full variable domain, rest sourced from reference TRBV7-2 and TRBJ2-5, is GAGVSQSPSNKVTEKGKDVELRCDPISGHTALYWYRQSLGQGLEFLIYFQGNSAPDKSGLPSDRFSAERTGGSVSTLTIQRTQQEDSAVYLCASSFSLAGGGRETQYFGPGTRLLVL.

For the CDR3, the DNA is TGTGCCAGTAGTGTAGGATCCAGCGGGGTCTTGTGGGAGCAGTACTTC. Translation gives CASSVGSSGVLWEQYF. The J gene is TRBJ2-7, the V gene TRBV19; 7 bases match TRBD2. The CDR3 totals 16 residues. Trimming at V came to 5 bases and at J to 7 bases, leaving 17 bases not matched to a gene. Germline V lookup: CDR1 LNHDA, CDR2 SQIVND (reference sequence).

The chain couples TRBV5-4 to TRBJ2-7; 9 nucleotides line up with TRBD2. The CDR3 has 14 amino acids. V was pared by 4 bases and J by 1 base, with 3 bases of the junction left unmatched. Germline V gene lookup returns CDR1 SGHNT and CDR2 YYREEE (reference sequence). The CDR3 sequence is CASSRGLASYEQYF. CDR3 DNA sequence: TGTGCCAGCAGCCGAGGACTAGCGTCCTACGAGCAGTACTTC.

The chain combines TRBV12-5 with TRBJ2-7, with 10 bases matching TRBD1. V was clipped by 2 bases and J by 3 bases; unmatched bases: 7. Germline V gene data show CDR1 as LGHNT and CDR2 as FRNRAP. The CDR3 has 16 residues. The chain's CDR3 is CASGLSDRGRNYEQYF. In DNA, the CDR3 is TGTGCTAGTGGTTTGTCAGACAGGGGGCGAAACTACGAGCAGTACTTC.

The chain joins TRBV28 to TRBJ2-1, with D possibly TRBD2 on 6 matching bases. CDR3 length equals 13 residues. V lost 5 bases and J 4 bases, leaving 9 bases between the germline ends. Germline CDR1 is MDHEN and CDR2 is SYDVKM. Written as DNA, the CDR3 is TGTGCCAGCAGTCTCCGGGAGTACAATGAGCAGTTCTTC. The encoded protein is CASSLREYNEQFF.

J is TRBJ1-2 and V is TRBV30, with 9 bases identical to TRBD1. V dropped 0 bases and J dropped 6; count of bases not matched to a gene: 5. Germline V lookup: CDR1 GTSNPN, CDR2 SVGIG (reference sequence). This CDR3 comprises 14 residues. CDR3 DNA sequence: TGTGCCTGGAGTGTAACAGGGGGCGCGGATGGCTACACCTTC. It is translated as CAWSVTGGADGYTF. Variable domain in full (rest from reference TRBV30 and TRBJ1-2): SQTIHQWPATLVQPVGSPLSLECTVEGTSNPNLYWYRQAAGRGLQLLFYSVGIGQISSEVPQNLSASRPQDRQFILSSKKLLLSDSGFYLCAWSVTGGADGYTFGSGTRLTVV.